The text below deals with one T cell receptor beta chain. In the authors' workflow: It was from reference gene primer amplification that nucleated cell counts were estimated. Sequencing used immunoSEQ multiplex PCR; TCRdb keeps in-frame clones, though not all of them. Clone size and V and J calls were adopted from that table, with D and trimming inferred from the DNA. The sample comprises 180,000 or so clones, 75% to 90% of which are singletons, and more than 2.5% rests with the top ten. This entry is derived from a study of blood T cell repertoires in COVID-19. On the study more broadly: The United States, Italy and Spain provided the acute and convalescent COVID-19 samples. PBMCs, B-cell-depleted T cells, or T cells were the source of the cDNA or gDNA that made up the material.

This sequence was found in a man aged 60-69 years with acute or convalescent COVID-19. Sequenced material: peripheral blood.

The CDR3 DNA reads as TGTGCCAGCAGCCAAGAGCGGGGGTTCGTCACAGATACGCAGTATTTT. Its protein is CASSQERGFVTDTQYF. The genes are TRBV14 and TRBJ2-3; 7 bases agree with TRBD2. V shed 0 bases and J 2 bases; nucleotides not matched to a gene: 5. This CDR3 comprises 16 residues. The germline V gene has CDR1 SGHDN and CDR2 FVKESK.